This passage covers 19 T cell receptor beta chains from one sample sequenced in a study of OX40 agonist ivuxolimab in advanced cancers. Sequencing was performed with immunoSEQ multiplex PCR; in TCRdb, only in-frame clones are kept and a portion is missing. The sample consists of approximately 130,000 clones, about nine tenths of them appearing once. The sequencing used CD4+ or CD8+ T cells sorted from blood, collected in a trial of the OX40 agonist ivuxolimab. These receptors came from an adult with an advanced solid tumor such as melanoma, head and neck, liver or kidney cancer.

The chain uses TRBV11-2 and TRBJ2-3; 8 bases fit TRBD1. Germline CDR1 is SGHAT and CDR2 is FQNNGV. The CDR3 covers 13 residues. The V and J ends lost 5 bases and 5 bases, in that order; junction bases with no gene match: 3. CDR3 DNA sequence: TGTGCCAGCAGCCGCGACAGGGGAGATACGCAGTATTTT. The encoded protein is CASSRDRGDTQYF.

The V gene is TRBV28, the J gene TRBJ2-1; 14 nucleotides align to TRBD2. V trimming: 5 bases; J trimming: 9 bases; junction bases outside the gene matches: 6. Germline V gene lookup returns CDR1 MDHEN and CDR2 SYDVKM. The CDR3 has 15 residues. The CDR3 reads CASSPGTSGRREQFF. CDR3 in DNA: TGTGCCAGCAGTCCCGGGACTAGCGGGAGACGTGAGCAGTTCTTC.

The rearrangement joins TRBV19 to TRBJ2-5; weak D call: TRBD1 (6 bases). The J call could be wrong; TRBJ2-7 is a better fit for the DNA end. The germline gives CDR1 LNHDA, CDR2 SQIVND (reference sequence). CDR3 length: 15 residues. CDR3 protein: CASSIAGDIRYEQYF. In DNA, the CDR3 is TGTGCCAGTAGTATAGCTGGGGACATTCGGTACGAGCAGTACTTC.

Worth noting for this clone: Germline and junction disagree at one end, which may indicate a read error. The rearrangement uses TRBV7-7 and TRBJ2-5; 13 bases match TRBD2. The CDR3 sequence is 16 residues long. Germline V gene data show CDR1 as SSHAT and CDR2 as FNYEAQ (reference sequence). CDR3 in amino acids: CASSPGLAGARETQYF. For the CDR3, the DNA is TGTGCTAGCAGCCCCGGACTAGCGGGAGCCAGAGAGACCCAGTACTTC.

Notes on this clone: Other DNA sequences of this sample code for an identical CDR3. V usage is TRBV5-8 and J usage is TRBJ1-4, with unresolved D. The CDR3 loop spans 13 amino acids. Germline loops: CDR1 SGHTS, CDR2 YDEGEE. The V gene lost 0 bases and the J gene lost 5 bases, with 5 bases spanning the gap. The CDR3 DNA follows: TGTGCCAGCAGCTTGGTCCGAAATGAAAAACTGTTTTTT. Encoded protein: CASSLVRNEKLFF.

The genes are TRBV7-2 and TRBJ1-5, with a tentative D call TRBD1 (5 bases). CDR1 SGHTA and CDR2 FQGNSA come from the germline V gene. The V and J ends lost 1 base and 0 bases respectively, with 10 bases between them. The CDR3 length is 16 residues. The CDR3 sequence: CASSLVGPNSNQPQHF. As DNA, the CDR3 is TGTGCCAGCAGCTTAGTGGGGCCGAATAGCAATCAGCCCCAGCATTTT. Full variable domain (missing parts from reference TRBV7-2 and TRBJ1-5): GAGVSQSPSNKVTEKGKDVELRCDPISGHTALYWYRQSLGQGLEFLIYFQGNSAPDKSGLPSDRFSAERTGGSVSTLTIQRTQQEDSAVYLCASSLVGPNSNQPQHFGDGTRLSIL.

This sequence joins TRBV18 and TRBJ2-2; D may be TRBD1 (6 bases). The germline V gene has CDR1 KGHSH and CDR2 LQKENI. This CDR3 has 16 residues. The V end lost 0 bases, the J end lost 1 base, and 9 bases lay between the germline ends. Here the CDR3 DNA reads TGTGCCAGCTCACCACCCGGCAGGGGGAACACCGGGGAGCTGTTTTTT. Residues: CASSPPGRGNTGELFF.

V gene TRBV19 combines with J gene TRBJ2-3, with D maybe TRBD2 (6 bases). V was shortened by 1 base and J by 6 bases, with 17 bases between the two germline ends. Germline loops: CDR1 LNHDA, CDR2 SQIVND (reference sequence). The CDR3 sequence is 16 residues long. The CDR3 region has the DNA TGTGCCAGTAGTATAGGGTCGGCGGGACTGCCTGATACGCAGTATTTT. Protein: CASSIGSAGLPDTQYF.

The genes are TRBV5-1 and TRBJ1-2, with 8 bases that match TRBD1. This CDR3 region has 14 residues. Germline CDR1 and CDR2: SGHRS and YFSETQ. The junction had 1 base not matched to a gene; V was cut back by 0 bases and J by 3 bases. The CDR3 DNA reads as TGCGCCAGCAGCTTGGGGACAGGGTACTATGGCTACACCTTC. It is translated as CASSLGTGYYGYTF.

The chain employs TRBV28 and TRBJ1-2, with D maybe TRBD1 (6 bases). The germline V gene has CDR1 MDHEN and CDR2 SYDVKM. Trimming took off 6 bases at V and 8 bases at J, with 19 bases between the two ends. This CDR3 region has 14 residues. CDR3 nucleotides: TGTGCCAGCAGACCCCCCGGGGGCTCTAGGGGCTACACCTTC. Amino acid sequence: CASRPPGGSRGYTF.

This chain links TRBV2 with TRBJ1-1; D uncertain. V shed 5 bases and J shed 4 bases, with 11 bases lying between them. Looked up from germline, CDR1 is SNHLY and CDR2 is FYNNEI. The CDR3 is 13 residues long. As DNA, the CDR3 is TGTGCCAGCAGTTCAGGCCGGAGCACTGAAGCTTTCTTT. It translates to CASSSGRSTEAFF. Supplemented by reference TRBV2 and TRBJ1-1, the full variable domain reads EPEVTQTPSHQVTQMGQEVILRCVPISNHLYFYWYRQILGQKVEFLVSFYNNEISEKSEIFDDQFSVERPDGSNFTLKIRSTKLEDSAMYFCASSSGRSTEAFFGQGTRLTVV.

The CDR3 bases are TGTGCCAGCAGCTTAGACTTCCAAGAGACCCAGTACTTC. Protein product: CASSLDFQETQYF. J is TRBJ2-5 and V is TRBV7-2, with D hard to call. The germline V gene has CDR1 SGHTA and CDR2 FQGNSA. Trimming pared 1 base from V and 1 base from J, leaving 4 bases between. The length of the CDR3 is 13 residues.

The CDR3 DNA reads TGCGCCAGCAGCTTGGTCCGGACTAGCGGCTCCTACGAGCAGTACTTC. This encodes CASSLVRTSGSYEQYF. The chain has TRBV5-1 and TRBJ2-7, with 10 bases that match TRBD2. CDR3 size: 16 residues. The germline CDR1 and CDR2 sequences are SGHRS and YFSETQ. J lost 0 bases, V lost 0 bases, and 3 bases had no gene match.

The rearrangement links TRBV10-3 to TRBJ2-2; tentatively, D is TRBD2 (6 bases). The germline V and J ends were trimmed by 6 bases and 5 bases, with 16 bases remaining between them. Per germline, CDR1 ENHRY and CDR2 SYGVKD. This CDR3 contains 15 residues. CDR3 nucleotide sequence: TGTGCCATCAGGGACCCTAGGGAGGTAACCGGGGAGCTGTTTTTT. Translating gives CAIRDPREVTGELFF.

The J gene is TRBJ2-5, the V gene TRBV2; D is ambiguous. The CDR3 is 12 residues long. The V gene's germline CDR1 is SNHLY and CDR2 FYNNEI. The V and J ends lost 4 bases and 5 bases respectively, with 8 bases between them. DNA for the CDR3: TGTGCCAGCAGTGGGGGTTGGGAGACCCAGTACTTC. It is translated as CASSGGWETQYF.

This clone was seen a few times. This chain uses TRBV10-3 with TRBJ1-4, with D hard to call. Looked up from germline, CDR1 is ENHRY and CDR2 is SYGVKD. There are 14 residues in the CDR3. Trimming took off 5 bases at V and 6 bases at J, with 13 bases between the two ends. The CDR3 region has the DNA TGTGCCATCAGTCCTGAGGGTAGAGATGAAAAACTGTTTTTT. It codes for CAISPEGRDEKLFF.

Remarks on this clone: Germline and junction disagree at one end, which may indicate a read error. The V and J genes are TRBV14 and TRBJ2-2, with D possibly called TRBD1 or TRBD2 (5 bases each). This CDR3 has 14 residues. CDR1 is SGHDN and CDR2 is FVKESK in the germline V gene. In DNA, the CDR3 is TGTGCCAGCAGCCGGGACCCGAACGCCGGGGAGCTGTTTTTT. Translating gives CASSRDPNAGELFF.

V gene TRBV6-5 combines with J gene TRBJ1-1; D unclear. Trimming took 5 bases from V and 0 from J, leaving 4 bases between them. Germline V gives CDR1 MNHEY, CDR2 SVGAGI. This CDR3 region has 12 residues. CDR3 nucleotide sequence: TGTGCCAGCAGTACCCTGAACACTGAAGCTTTCTTT. Its translation is CASSTLNTEAFF.

This sequence joins TRBV19 and TRBJ1-1; D is possibly TRBD1 (6 bases). This CDR3 is 15 amino acids long. V was trimmed by 4 bases and J by 3 bases, leaving 15 bases between them. Germline V gives CDR1 LNHDA, CDR2 SQIVND (reference sequence). The DNA for the CDR3 is TGTGCCAGTAGTACTCAGCAGAGGGGGTACACTGAAGCTTTCTTT. Translating it yields CASSTQQRGYTEAFF.